This T cell receptor beta chain was observed in a study of T cells of healthy individuals. This clonotype was recorded a few times. In TCRdb, the 5' RACE reads were re-called with MiXCR into one record per CDR3 protein. The sample holds around 63,000 distinct CDR3 sequences, around 16% seen once. Germline lookup yields CDR1 PRHDT and CDR2 FYEKMQ (reference sequence). This CDR3 is 12 amino acids long. Trimming shortened V by 5 bases and J by 6 bases, and 11 bases separated the two germline ends. The sequence was obtained from a human donor in good health. The genes are TRBV13 and TRBJ2-7, with D maybe TRBD1 (6 bases). In nucleotides, the CDR3 is TGTGCCAGCAGCACTCAGGGGTCCGAGCAGTACTTC. The encoded protein is CASSTQGSEQYF.